Below are 25 T cell receptor beta chains sequenced from a single sample in a study of PD-L1 blockade in urothelial cancer. Assay: immunoSEQ multiplex PCR; the TCRdb copy retains only in-frame clones and omits some. The sample includes some 42,000 clones, approximately 77% seen only once; the top ten take 2.5% to 3%. The source material was PBMCs, sampled around atezolizumab (anti-PD-L1) treatment. The receptor set was obtained from a man in his sixties or seventies with urothelial cancer.

Only a few counts were recorded for this clone. The chain links TRBV15 to TRBJ2-3; a weak D match, TRBD1 (5 bases). The CDR3 has 16 residues. CDR1 and CDR2 (germline): LNHNV, YYDKDF (reference sequence). V lost 5 bases, J lost 2 bases, and 17 bases lay in between. The CDR3, as DNA: TGTGCCACCAGCGACCGGGTTTCAGGGCCCACAGATACGCAGTATTTT. Translating it yields CATSDRVSGPTDTQYF.

The CDR3 loop is CASSSGTGGRDTQYF. The DNA of the CDR3 is TGCGCCAGCAGCTCCGGGACAGGGGGTCGAGATACGCAGTATTTT. J is TRBJ2-3 and V is TRBV5-1; 11 bases fit TRBD1. Per germline, CDR1 SGHRS and CDR2 YFSETQ. The CDR3 has 15 residues. V shed 3 bases and J 5 bases; nucleotides not matched to a gene: 5. The full variable domain, rest sourced from reference TRBV5-1 and TRBJ2-3, is KAGVTQTPRYLIKTRGQQVTLSCSPISGHRSVSWYQQTPGQGLQFLFEYFSETQRNKGNFPGRFSGRQFSNSRSEMNVSTLELGDSALYLCASSSGTGGRDTQYFGPGTRLTVL.

The chain employs TRBV7-9 and TRBJ2-3; 8 bases align to TRBD2. The CDR3 extends over 15 amino acids. Germline V gives CDR1 SEHNR, CDR2 FQNEAQ (reference sequence). Losses at the gene ends were 6 bases for V and 3 bases for J; bases not matched to a gene: 8. The CDR3 spells CASRHGGAHTDTQYF. CDR3 nucleotide sequence: TGTGCCAGCAGACACGGGGGGGCGCATACAGATACGCAGTATTTT.

The chain has TRBV5-1 and TRBJ2-7; 10 nucleotides line up with TRBD2. V lost 3 bases to trimming and J lost 3 bases; unmatched junction nucleotides: 12. This CDR3 contains 17 residues. CDR1 and CDR2 (germline): SGHRS, YFSETQ. CDR3: CASSSTPGTSARYEQYF. The CDR3 DNA follows: TGCGCCAGCAGCTCAACCCCCGGGACTAGCGCTCGCTACGAGCAGTACTTC. Full variable domain (missing parts from reference TRBV5-1 and TRBJ2-7): KAGVTQTPRYLIKTRGQQVTLSCSPISGHRSVSWYQQTPGQGLQFLFEYFSETQRNKGNFPGRFSGRQFSNSRSEMNVSTLELGDSALYLCASSSTPGTSARYEQYFGPGTRLTVT.

The rearrangement joins TRBV6-5 to TRBJ1-4, with D tentatively TRBD1 (5 bases). V was pared by 6 bases and J by 5 bases, with 16 bases between. CDR1 is MNHEY and CDR2 is SVGAGI in the germline V gene. The CDR3 sequence is 15 residues long. CDR3 bases: TGTGCCAGCAGGCGTTTGACAGCATCGAATGAAAAACTGTTTTTT. Translation: CASRRLTASNEKLFF.

V and J are TRBV7-9 and TRBJ2-1; 9 bases map to TRBD1. The V and J ends lost 2 bases and 6 bases, in that order; junction bases with no gene match: 8. CDR3 length: 16 residues. The germline V gene has CDR1 SEHNR and CDR2 FQNEAQ (reference sequence). CDR3 in amino acids: CASSLRDREAGNEQFF. CDR3 coding DNA: TGTGCCAGCAGCTTAAGGGACAGGGAGGCAGGCAATGAGCAGTTCTTC. The full variable domain, with the rest looked up from reference TRBV7-9 and TRBJ2-1, is DTGVSQNPRHKITKRGQNVTFRCDPISEHNRLYWYRQTLGQGPEFLTYFQNEAQLEKSRLLSDRFSAERPKGSFSTLEIQRTEQGDSAMYLCASSLRDREAGNEQFFGPGTRLTVL.

The rearrangement uses TRBV19 and TRBJ2-1; 9 bases are shared with TRBD1. The V and J ends lost 6 bases and 4 bases, in that order; junction bases with no gene match: 7. In germline, CDR1 is LNHDA, CDR2 SQIVND (reference sequence). CDR3 size: 15 residues. CDR3 nucleotides: TGTGCCAGTAGCACCCGGGGGACAGGGTACAATGAGCAGTTCTTC. Its protein is CASSTRGTGYNEQFF.

About this clone: Other nucleotide sequences from this sample produce the same CDR3. This rearrangement joins TRBV5-1 to TRBJ2-7; 8 bases are a match to TRBD1. The CDR3 is 14 residues long. V gave up 1 base and J gave up 3 bases; unmatched junction bases: 3. From germline, CDR1 is SGHRS and CDR2 YFSETQ. This CDR3 reads CASSLTGGNYEQYF. The CDR3, as DNA: TGCGCCAGCAGCTTGACAGGGGGGAACTACGAGCAGTACTTC.

The V and J genes are TRBV5-1 and TRBJ2-7; 9 bases are shared with TRBD2. V was pared by 4 bases and J by 6 bases, with 5 bases of the junction left unmatched. The CDR3 spans 13 residues. Germline loops: CDR1 SGHRS, CDR2 YFSETQ. Here the CDR3 reads CASSTLLAGEQYF. The CDR3 DNA follows: TGCGCCAGCAGCACCCTACTAGCGGGCGAGCAGTACTTC.

This clone has a handful of counts. The rearrangement joins TRBV6-6 to TRBJ1-2; 7 nucleotides line up with TRBD1. Germline V CDR1 and CDR2: MNHNY, SVGAGI (reference sequence). CDR3 size: 12 residues. V dropped 7 bases and J dropped 7; count of bases not matched to a gene: 6. This CDR3 is CASTQTGIGYTF. The CDR3 nucleotides are TGTGCCAGCACCCAGACAGGGATTGGCTACACCTTC.

This clone was seen a handful of times. The chain carries TRBV28 and TRBJ1-1; D uncertain. The CDR3 loop spans 14 amino acids. V lost 6 bases, J lost 1 base, and 12 bases lay in between. The germline CDR1 and CDR2 sequences are MDHEN and SYDVKM. The CDR3 protein is CASRIVTANTEAFF. CDR3 in DNA: TGTGCCAGCAGAATCGTCACAGCGAACACTGAAGCTTTCTTT.

The chain uses TRBV11-2 and TRBJ1-6; no firm D call. This CDR3 has 15 residues. Trimming took off 5 bases at V and 0 bases at J, with 8 bases between the two ends. The germline V gene encodes CDR1 SGHAT and CDR2 FQNNGV. CDR3 residues: CASSLESSYNSPLHF. The DNA of the CDR3 is TGTGCCAGCAGCCTCGAGAGCTCCTATAATTCACCCCTCCACTTT.

The rearrangement joins TRBV5-4 to TRBJ1-1; the D gene is possibly TRBD1 (6 bases). The V end was cut by 2 bases, the J end by 2 bases, with 7 bases between. This CDR3 comprises 13 residues. Germline lookup yields CDR1 SGHNT and CDR2 YYREEE (reference sequence). The CDR3 sequence is CASSFRGNTEAFF. The CDR3 nucleotides read TGTGCCAGCAGCTTCAGGGGAAACACTGAAGCTTTCTTT.

The chain couples TRBV27 to TRBJ2-3, with D possibly TRBD2 on 6 matching bases. V shed 6 bases and J shed 6 bases, with 16 bases lying between them. The CDR3 sequence is 14 residues long. The V gene's germline CDR1 is MNHEY and CDR2 SMNVEV (reference sequence). The CDR3 is CASSPDYLGDTQYF. DNA for the CDR3: TGTGCCAGCAGCCCGGACTACCTCGGCGATACGCAGTATTTT.

This chain joins TRBV6-5 and TRBJ1-1; 9 bases map to TRBD1. The CDR3 runs to 16 residues. Germline loops: CDR1 MNHEY, CDR2 SVGAGI. V was pared by 3 bases and J by 1 base, with 6 bases of the junction left unmatched. The CDR3 protein is CASSYRKTGGNTEAFF. CDR3 bases: TGTGCCAGCAGTTATCGAAAGACAGGGGGGAACACTGAAGCTTTCTTT.

This sequence joins TRBV5-6 and TRBJ2-1; TRBD2 matches at 13 bases. With V trimmed by 6 bases and J by 7 bases, 7 bases remained unmatched. This CDR3 is built from 15 residues. The V gene's germline CDR1 is SGHDT and CDR2 YYEEEE. CDR3 sequence: CASIPGLAGWNEQFF. DNA for the CDR3: TGTGCCAGCATCCCGGGACTAGCGGGATGGAATGAGCAGTTCTTC.

This clone occurred once. The chain is built from TRBV19 and TRBJ2-7, with TRBD1 matching 7 bases. Germline CDR1 reads LNHDA; CDR2 reads SQIVND (reference sequence). With V trimmed by 4 bases and J by 2 bases, 11 bases remained unmatched. There are 16 residues in the CDR3. The CDR3 DNA reads as TGTGCCAGTAGTAAGGGGACAGATCCCCGCACCTACGAGCAGTACTTC. It yields the protein CASSKGTDPRTYEQYF.

This clone was seen a handful of times. The chain combines TRBV6-1 with TRBJ1-1, with D tentatively TRBD1 (5 bases). The CDR3 spans 15 residues. Germline V gene lookup returns CDR1 MNHNS and CDR2 SASEGT. Trimming pared 2 bases from V and 6 bases from J, leaving 16 bases between. CDR3 sequence reads: CASSERAGIRAEAFF. CDR3 in DNA: TGTGCCAGCAGTGAACGGGCAGGGATTCGGGCTGAAGCTTTCTTT.

The chain is built from TRBV6-5 and TRBJ1-1, with a weak D call TRBD1 (5 bases). V was clipped by 8 bases and J by 4 bases, with 8 bases between them. The CDR3 runs to 11 residues. The germline V gene has CDR1 MNHEY and CDR2 SVGAGI. The DNA for the CDR3 is TGTGCCAGCGGCAGGGTCACTGAAGCTTTCTTT. It is translated as CASGRVTEAFF.

This CDR3 is CASSFTGLAGGEQFF. The CDR3 region has the DNA TGTGCCAGCAGCTTTACGGGACTAGCGGGAGGTGAGCAGTTCTTC. The V and J genes are TRBV7-2 and TRBJ2-1, with 15 bases matching TRBD2. Germline-derived CDR1 and CDR2 are SGHTA and FQGNSA. The CDR3 has 15 amino acids. V gave up 3 bases and J gave up 9 bases; unmatched junction bases: 3.

The CDR3 here is CATSTGQRQETQYF. Here the CDR3 DNA reads TGTGCCACCAGCACAGGACAGAGACAAGAGACCCAGTACTTC. V gene TRBV15 combines with J gene TRBJ2-5; possibly TRBD1 for D (6 bases). This CDR3 region has 14 residues. CDR1 is LNHNV and CDR2 is YYDKDF in the germline V gene (reference sequence). Trimming shortened V by 4 bases and J by 2 bases, and 11 bases separated the two germline ends.

The chain recombines TRBV5-6 with TRBJ2-7; TRBD1 agrees at 9 bases. Unmatched junction bases numbered 12, after V lost 0 bases and J lost 5 bases. Per germline, CDR1 SGHDT and CDR2 YYEEEE. CDR3 length: 17 residues. The DNA of the CDR3 is TGTGCCAGCAGCTTGGCCAAACGAAACAGGGGGCGCCACGAGCAGTACTTC. Its translation is CASSLAKRNRGRHEQYF.

The chain recombines TRBV11-2 with TRBJ1-1; D remains ambiguous. The germline V gene encodes CDR1 SGHAT and CDR2 FQNNGV. Trimming pared 1 base from V and 1 base from J, leaving 4 bases between. CDR3 length: 13 amino acids. CDR3 bases: TGTGCCAGCAGCTTAGGAGCGAACACTGAAGCTTTCTTT. This translates into CASSLGANTEAFF.

This clone was seen a single time. The V and J genes are TRBV6-5 and TRBJ1-2; a weak D match, TRBD1 (6 bases). The germline V gene has CDR1 MNHEY and CDR2 SVGAGI. V lost 7 bases and J 6 bases, leaving 12 bases between the germline ends. This CDR3 has 12 amino acids. CDR3 protein: CASNDRLHGYTF. Here the CDR3 DNA reads TGTGCCAGCAACGACAGGCTTCATGGCTACACCTTC.

V usage is TRBV9 and J usage is TRBJ2-3; D gene unclear. The CDR3 loop spans 14 amino acids. Trimming took off 2 bases at V and 2 bases at J, with 9 bases between the two ends. CDR1 is SGDLS, CDR2 YYNGEE, per germline. The CDR3 spells CASSVSVSTDTQYF. Written as DNA, the CDR3 is TGTGCCAGCAGCGTCTCGGTTTCCACAGATACGCAGTATTTT.